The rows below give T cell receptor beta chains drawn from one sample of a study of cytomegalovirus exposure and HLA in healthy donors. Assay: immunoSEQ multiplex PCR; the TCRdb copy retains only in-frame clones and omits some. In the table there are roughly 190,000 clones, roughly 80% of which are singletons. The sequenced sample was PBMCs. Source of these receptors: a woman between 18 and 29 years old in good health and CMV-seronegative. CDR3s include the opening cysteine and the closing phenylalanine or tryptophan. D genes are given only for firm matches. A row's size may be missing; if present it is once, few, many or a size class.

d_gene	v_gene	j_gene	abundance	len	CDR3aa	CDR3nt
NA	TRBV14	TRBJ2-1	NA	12	CASSRGRDEQFF	TGTGCCAGCAGCCGGGGCCGGGATGAGCAGTTCTTC
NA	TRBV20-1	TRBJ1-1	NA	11	CSAPRSLGAFF	TGCAGTGCCCCCCGGAGCCTAGGAGCTTTCTTT
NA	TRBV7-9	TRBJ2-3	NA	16	CASSFGLQYTADTQYF	TGTGCCAGCAGCTTTGGCCTCCAATATACCGCAGATACGCAGTATTTT
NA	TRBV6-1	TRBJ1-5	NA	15	CASSVRQNSNQPQHF	TGTGCCAGCAGTGTTCGTCAGAATAGCAATCAGCCCCAGCATTTT
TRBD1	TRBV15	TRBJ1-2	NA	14	CATSRGTGGFGYTF	TGTGCCACCAGCAGGGGAACAGGGGGCTTTGGCTACACCTTC
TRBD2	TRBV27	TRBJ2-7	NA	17	CASSSRRLAGVTYEQYF	TGTGCCAGCAGTTCCAGGCGTCTAGCGGGAGTTACCTACGAGCAGTACTTC
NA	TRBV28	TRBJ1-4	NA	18	CASNTLFTGTTLSGKLFF	TGTGCCAGCAACACCCTTTTTACGGGGACAACACTCTCGGGAAAACTGTTTTTT
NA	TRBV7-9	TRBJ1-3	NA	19	CASSLAFGIAQYRENTIYF	TGTGCCAGCAGCTTAGCTTTTGGTATCGCACAGTATAGAGAAAACACCATATATTTT
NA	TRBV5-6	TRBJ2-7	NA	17	CASSSTGTPRPSYEQYF	TGTGCCAGCAGTTCCACCGGGACTCCACGCCCGTCCTACGAGCAGTACTTC
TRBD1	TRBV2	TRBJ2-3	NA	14	CASSYGTVTDTQYF	TGTGCCAGCAGCTATGGGACAGTCACAGATACGCAGTATTTT
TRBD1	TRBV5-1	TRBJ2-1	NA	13	CASSLRTGDEQFF	TGCGCCAGCAGCTTGAGGACAGGGGATGAGCAGTTCTTC
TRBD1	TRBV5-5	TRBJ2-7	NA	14	CASSLWDRGGEQYF	TGTGCCAGCAGCTTGTGGGACAGGGGAGGAGAGCAGTACTTC
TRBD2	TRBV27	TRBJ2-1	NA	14	CASSIMTSGNEQFF	TGTGCCAGCAGTATCATGACTAGCGGAAATGAGCAGTTCTTC
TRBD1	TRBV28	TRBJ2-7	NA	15	CASSPGTGGSYEQYF	TGTGCCAGCAGTCCTGGGACAGGGGGCTCCTACGAGCAGTACTTC
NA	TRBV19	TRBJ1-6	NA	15	CASAPSELFDSPLHF	TGTGCCAGCGCTCCGAGCGAACTTTTCGATTCACCCCTCCACTTT
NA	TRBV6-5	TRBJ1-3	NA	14	CASKYGDSGNTIYF	TGTGCCAGCAAGTACGGGGATTCTGGAAACACCATATATTTT
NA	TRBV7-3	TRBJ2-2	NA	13	CASSPGQTGELFF	TGTGCCAGCAGCCCCGGACAGACCGGGGAGCTGTTTTTT
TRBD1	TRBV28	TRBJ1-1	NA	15	CASRTGGGLGTEAFF	TGTGCCAGCAGAACAGGGGGTGGGTTGGGCACTGAAGCTTTCTTT
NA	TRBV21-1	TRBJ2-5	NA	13	CASSKGTQETQYF	TGTGCCAGCAGCAAAGGGACACAAGAGACCCAGTACTTC
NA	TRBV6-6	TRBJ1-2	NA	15	CASSYTREGNYGYTF	TGTGCCAGCAGTTACACCAGGGAAGGAAACTATGGCTACACCTTC
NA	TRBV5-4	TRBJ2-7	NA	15	CASSLGAVGSYEQYF	TGTGCCAGCAGCTTGGGGGCCGTAGGCTCCTACGAGCAGTACTTC
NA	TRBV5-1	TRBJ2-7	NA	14	CASHQEVSRNEQYF	TGCGCCAGCCATCAAGAGGTGTCGAGGAACGAGCAGTACTTC
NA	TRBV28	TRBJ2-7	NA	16	CASRSTGTIRPYEQYF	TGTGCCAGCAGATCCACAGGGACTATAAGGCCCTACGAGCAGTACTTC
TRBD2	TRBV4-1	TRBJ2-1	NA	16	CASSTKLAARDNEQFF	TGCGCCAGCAGCACGAAACTAGCGGCCCGGGACAATGAGCAGTTCTTC
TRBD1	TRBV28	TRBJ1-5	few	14	CASSTQGRHQPQHF	TGTGCCAGCAGTACACAGGGGAGGCATCAGCCCCAGCATTTT
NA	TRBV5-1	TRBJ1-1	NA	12	CASNSGDTEAFF	TGCGCCAGCAATTCAGGGGACACTGAAGCTTTCTTT
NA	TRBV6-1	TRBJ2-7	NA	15	CVSSVVHTNPYEQYF	TGTGTCAGCAGTGTTGTTCACACCAACCCCTACGAGCAGTACTTC
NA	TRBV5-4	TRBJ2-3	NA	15	CASSPSGASTDTQYF	TGTGCCAGCAGCCCCAGCGGCGCTAGCACAGATACGCAGTATTTT
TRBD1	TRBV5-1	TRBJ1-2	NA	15	CASRTGDRGAYGYTF	TGCGCCAGCAGGACAGGAGACAGGGGCGCGTATGGCTACACCTTC
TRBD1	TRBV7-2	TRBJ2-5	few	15	CASSLDRGPRETQYF	TGTGCCAGCAGCTTAGACAGGGGGCCTCGAGAGACCCAGTACTTC
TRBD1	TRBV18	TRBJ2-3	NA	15	CASSPTGPLTDTQYF	TGTGCCAGCTCACCGACAGGGCCTCTCACAGATACGCAGTATTTT
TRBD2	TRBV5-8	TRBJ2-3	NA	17	CASSPSPPSGGADTQYF	TGTGCCAGCAGCCCTTCCCCCCCTAGCGGGGGAGCAGATACGCAGTATTTT
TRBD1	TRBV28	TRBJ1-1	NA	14	CASSTQTGETEAFF	TGTGCCAGCAGTACACAGACAGGGGAGACTGAAGCTTTCTTT
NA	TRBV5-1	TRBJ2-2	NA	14	CASSLNRVNGELFF	TGCGCCAGCAGCTTGAACAGGGTAAACGGGGAGCTGTTTTTT
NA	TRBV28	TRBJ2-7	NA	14	CASRVLAGTGEQYF	TGTGCCAGCAGGGTATTGGCAGGCACAGGGGAGCAGTACTTC